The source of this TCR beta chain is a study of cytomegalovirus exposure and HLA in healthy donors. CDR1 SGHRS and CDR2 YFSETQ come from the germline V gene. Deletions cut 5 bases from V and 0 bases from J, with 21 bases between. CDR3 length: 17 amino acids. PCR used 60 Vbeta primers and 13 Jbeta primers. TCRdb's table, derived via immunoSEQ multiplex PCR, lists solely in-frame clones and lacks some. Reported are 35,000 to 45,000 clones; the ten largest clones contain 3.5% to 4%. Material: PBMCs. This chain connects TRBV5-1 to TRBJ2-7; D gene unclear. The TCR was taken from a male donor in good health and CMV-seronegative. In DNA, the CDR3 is TGCGCCAGCAGATTTATACTTGACCCCCGGAGCTCCTACGAGCAGTACTTC. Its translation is CASRFILDPRSSYEQYF.